This T cell receptor beta chain comes out of a study of T cell responses to AZD1222 COVID-19 vaccine. Notes on the study in general: Repertoires were obtained only post-peak T cell response. Just six AZD1222 recipients were seropositive at baseline. Across the whole spike, CD4 TCRs peaked at regions 160-218 and 743-854.

With respect to this clone: The target antigen is unknown.

Germline lookup yields CDR1 MNHEY and CDR2 SMNVEV (reference sequence). V lost 6 bases, J lost 7 bases, and 19 bases stayed unmatched. This CDR3 comprises 17 residues. TCRdb keeps only in-frame clones here, not all; method: immunoSEQ multiplex PCR. The sample has under 150,000 clones; 75% to 90% are singletons. Sequencing used peripheral blood, obtained on day 0 of MenACWY control vaccination. The sequence was collected from an adult in good health. The rearrangement links TRBV27 to TRBJ2-7, with 9 bases identical to TRBD2. DNA for the CDR3: TGTGCCAGCAGGCCCTTCCCCTCAGCGGGAGGTTTCGGGGAGCAGTACTTC. Amino acids: CASRPFPSAGGFGEQYF.